This T cell receptor (beta chain) was identified during a study of technical replicates of blood from a few donors. Clones were read by immunoSEQ multiplex PCR, and TCRdb kept only the in-frame ones, dropping some. The sample carries approximately 13,000 clones, around 83% recorded once. This receptor was obtained from a human donor in good health. Material: PBMCs.

The CDR3 region is CASSPTPGTGRNGGSNQPQHF. Written as DNA, the CDR3 is TGTGCCAGCAGTCCCACTCCCGGGACAGGGAGGAACGGGGGGAGCAATCAGCCCCAGCATTTT. The chain has TRBV27 and TRBJ1-5, with 9 positions matching TRBD1. Germline CDR1 reads MNHEY; CDR2 reads SMNVEV (reference sequence). The CDR3 totals 21 residues. The V and J ends lost 5 bases and 1 base, in that order; junction bases with no gene match: 21.